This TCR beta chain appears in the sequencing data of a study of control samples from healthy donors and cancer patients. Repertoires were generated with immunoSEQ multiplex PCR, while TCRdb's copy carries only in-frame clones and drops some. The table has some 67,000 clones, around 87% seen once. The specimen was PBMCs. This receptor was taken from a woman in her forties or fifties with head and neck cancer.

CDR3: CASSYFLAGTGELFF. The CDR3 DNA reads as TGTGCCAGCAGTTACTTTCTTGCGGGTACCGGGGAGCTGTTTTTT. The chain links TRBV5-6 to TRBJ2-2; possibly TRBD2 for D (5 bases). The CDR3 covers 15 residues. In germline, CDR1 is SGHDT, CDR2 YYEEEE. V lost 5 bases to trimming and J lost 5 bases, with 16 bases between them.